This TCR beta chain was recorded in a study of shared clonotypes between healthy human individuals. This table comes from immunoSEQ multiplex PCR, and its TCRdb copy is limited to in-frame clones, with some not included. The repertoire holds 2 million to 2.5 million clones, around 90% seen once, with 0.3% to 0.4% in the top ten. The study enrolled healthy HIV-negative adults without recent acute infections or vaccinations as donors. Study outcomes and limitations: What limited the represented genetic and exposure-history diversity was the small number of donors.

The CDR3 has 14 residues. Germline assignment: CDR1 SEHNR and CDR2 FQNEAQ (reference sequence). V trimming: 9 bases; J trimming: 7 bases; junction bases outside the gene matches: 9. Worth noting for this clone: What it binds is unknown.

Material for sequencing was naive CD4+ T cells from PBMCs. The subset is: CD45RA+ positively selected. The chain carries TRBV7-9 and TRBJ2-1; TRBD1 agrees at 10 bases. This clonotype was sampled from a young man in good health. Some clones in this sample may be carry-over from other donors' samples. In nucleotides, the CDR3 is TGTGCCAGTTTGACAGGGGGCAAGGAGAATGAGCAGTTCTTC. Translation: CASLTGGKENEQFF.